The 25 T cell receptor beta chains listed next were all sequenced from one sample in a study of shared clonotypes between healthy human individuals. Generated by immunoSEQ multiplex PCR, the TCRdb table keeps only in-frame clones and is missing some. The table lists about 800,000 clones, around 96% of them singletons. CD45RO-negative, CCR7-positively selected cells formed the naive CD8 fraction, excluding terminally differentiated effector memory CD45RA+ cells. Specimen: naive CD8+ T cells sorted from blood. The receptors stem from a man aged 25 to 40 in good health.

The chain is built from TRBV5-1 and TRBJ2-1; D not resolved. The CDR3 totals 13 residues. CDR1 SGHRS and CDR2 YFSETQ come from the germline V gene. V was clipped by 1 base and J by 7 bases, with 9 bases between them. In nucleotides, the CDR3 is TGCGCCAGCAGCTTGCCCATAGTGAATGAGCAGTTCTTC. It specifies CASSLPIVNEQFF. The full variable domain, with the rest looked up from reference TRBV5-1 and TRBJ2-1, is KAGVTQTPRYLIKTRGQQVTLSCSPISGHRSVSWYQQTPGQGLQFLFEYFSETQRNKGNFPGRFSGRQFSNSRSEMNVSTLELGDSALYLCASSLPIVNEQFFGPGTRLTVL.

The chain combines TRBV13 with TRBJ2-7, with 10 bases that match TRBD2. Germline CDR1 PRHDT, CDR2 FYEKMQ (reference sequence). V lost 4 bases, J lost 0 bases, and 6 bases stayed unmatched. The CDR3 totals 16 residues. CDR3 loop: CASSYRLAGPSYEQYF. In nucleotides, the CDR3 is TGTGCCAGCAGCTACCGACTAGCGGGCCCCTCCTACGAGCAGTACTTC.

The V and J genes are TRBV4-1 and TRBJ1-5, with D maybe TRBD1 (5 bases). CDR3 length: 17 residues. From germline, CDR1 is MGHRA and CDR2 YSYEKL. V shed 1 base and J shed 1 base, with 14 bases lying between them. CDR3: CASSQVPGGLSNQPQHF. CDR3 in DNA: TGCGCCAGCAGCCAAGTCCCCGGGGGGTTGAGCAATCAGCCCCAGCATTTT.

This chain uses TRBV5-1 with TRBJ2-7, with TRBD1 matching over 9 bases. Germline trimming cut 4 bases from V and 2 bases from J; bases unmatched to any gene: 4. Germline V gene lookup returns CDR1 SGHRS and CDR2 YFSETQ. This CDR3 is 14 amino acids long. The CDR3 DNA reads TGCGCCAGCAGCACTGGACAGGGGACCTACGAGCAGTACTTC. It yields the protein CASSTGQGTYEQYF.

This chain links TRBV19 with TRBJ2-5, with a possible D match to TRBD1 (6 bases). The CDR3 loop spans 14 amino acids. The germline gives CDR1 LNHDA, CDR2 SQIVND (reference sequence). Trimming took 6 bases from V and 1 from J, leaving 12 bases between them. CDR3 DNA sequence: TGTGCCAGTAGGGGGGCTGGTTTCCAAGAGACCCAGTACTTC. As protein: CASRGAGFQETQYF. The full variable domain, completed using reference TRBV19 and TRBJ2-5, is DGGITQSPKYLFRKEGQNVTLSCEQNLNHDAMYWYRQDPGQGLRLIYYSQIVNDFQKGDIAEGYSVSREKKESFPLTVTSAQKNPTAFYLCASRGAGFQETQYFGPGTRLLVL.

The chain links TRBV27 to TRBJ2-3; no firm D call. V dropped 3 bases and J dropped 0 bases, with 13 bases sitting between them. The CDR3 runs to 16 residues. Germline CDR1 reads MNHEY; CDR2 reads SMNVEV (reference sequence). The CDR3, as DNA: TGTGCCAGCAGTTTCGGGCTAGTCCTTAGCACAGATACGCAGTATTTT. It translates to CASSFGLVLSTDTQYF.

The genes are TRBV21-1 and TRBJ1-4. TRBV21-1 is listed as a pseudogene. The CDR3 runs to 16 residues. The CDR3 reads CASSTHHQATNEKLFF. CDR3 bases: TGTGCCAGCAGCACGCACCATCAAGCAACTAATGAAAAACTGTTTTTT.

This clone turned up a few times. The rearrangement links TRBV6-6 to TRBJ2-3; D remains ambiguous. The CDR3 is 16 amino acids. Trimming pared 6 bases from V and 2 bases from J, leaving 18 bases between. The germline V gene has CDR1 MNHNY and CDR2 SVGAGI (reference sequence). Written as DNA, the CDR3 is TGTGCCAGCAGCGACCGAGGACCCGTCTTCACAGATACGCAGTATTTT. Its translation: CASSDRGPVFTDTQYF.

J is TRBJ1-4 and V is TRBV27; TRBD1 is a possible D gene (5 bases). The CDR3 is 14 residues long. The V and J ends lost 3 bases and 5 bases respectively, with 10 bases between them. Per the germline V gene, CDR1 is MNHEY and CDR2 is SMNVEV (reference sequence). In DNA, the CDR3 is TGTGCCAGCAGTTTGAGGGGACGGAATGAAAAACTGTTTTTT. Protein sequence: CASSLRGRNEKLFF.

This clone was observed a single time. V is TRBV10-2 and J is TRBJ2-7, with TRBD2 as a possible D gene (5 bases). The CDR3 is made up of 15 amino acids. The germline V gene has CDR1 WSHSY and CDR2 SAAADI. Between the trimmed V and J ends, which lost 3 bases and 2 bases, there was a span of 14 bases. The CDR3 here is CASSDSGKVPYEQYF. The CDR3 DNA is TGCGCCAGCAGTGACTCGGGAAAAGTTCCCTACGAGCAGTACTTC.

The chain is built from TRBV25-1 and TRBJ1-1, with 7 nucleotides matching TRBD1. The V segment lost 5 bases and the J segment 1 base; nucleotides outside the gene matches: 7. The CDR3 spans 15 residues. The germline CDR1 and CDR2 sequences are MGHDK and SYGVNS. The CDR3 nucleotides are TGTGCCAGCAGTCCATACGGACAGGCGAACACTGAAGCTTTCTTT. Translating gives CASSPYGQANTEAFF.

This clone was detected once. The DNA for the CDR3 is TGTGCCAGCAGCTTAGGGGACAGGGGGGCTCCCTACGAGCAGTACTTC. Its protein product is CASSLGDRGAPYEQYF. The chain couples TRBV11-2 to TRBJ2-7; 11 bases are a match to TRBD1. The junction had 4 bases not matched to a gene; V was cut back by 1 base and J by 2 bases. CDR3 length equals 16 residues. CDR1 and CDR2 from the germline V gene are SGHAT and FQNNGV.

V and J are TRBV23-1 and TRBJ2-3, with D tentatively TRBD2 (7 bases). TRBV23-1 is flagged as an ORF with uncertain function. Trimming stripped 0 bases from V and 1 base from J, with 23 bases between. CDR3 length: 20 residues. DNA of the CDR3: TGCGCCAGCAGTCAATCGAGGGGGGCTGGTAGGGCGGGAGGCACAGATACGCAGTATTTT. Translated: CASSQSRGAGRAGGTDTQYF.

This chain joins TRBV27 and TRBJ1-1; tentatively, D is TRBD1 (6 bases). CDR3 length: 13 residues. V lost 7 bases and J lost 1, with 10 bases in between. CDR1 is MNHEY and CDR2 is SMNVEV in the germline V gene (reference sequence). The CDR3 loop is CASNRARNTEAFF. DNA for the CDR3: TGTGCCAGCAACAGGGCTCGGAACACTGAAGCTTTCTTT.

The V call is TRBV27, the J call TRBJ1-1; tentatively, D is TRBD1 (5 bases). Germline lookup yields CDR1 MNHEY and CDR2 SMNVEV (reference sequence). The CDR3 covers 13 residues. Trimming cost V 4 bases and J 8 bases, with 14 bases left between them. DNA for the CDR3: TGTGCCAGCAGTTATTGGGGGACGGGAGAAGCTTTCTTT. This encodes CASSYWGTGEAFF.

The chain recombines TRBV29-1 with TRBJ2-7; TRBD2 matches at 10 bases. The CDR3 spans 13 residues. CDR1 is SQVTM and CDR2 is ANQGSEA in the germline V gene. With V trimmed by 4 bases and J by 3 bases, 3 bases remained unmatched. The CDR3 reads CSVASGSVYEQYF. Here the CDR3 DNA reads TGCAGCGTTGCTAGCGGGAGTGTCTACGAGCAGTACTTC.

This clone was found once. The chain employs TRBV10-1 and TRBJ2-1, with TRBD2 identical over 7 bases. CDR3 length: 16 amino acids. V was clipped by 0 bases and J by 2 bases; unmatched bases: 4. Looked up from germline, CDR1 is WNHNN and CDR2 is SYGVQD (reference sequence). CDR3 nucleotides: TGCGCCAGCAGTGAGTCCCTAGCGGAACCCTACAATGAGCAGTTCTTC. Translated, it gives CASSESLAEPYNEQFF.

The genes are TRBV7-6 and TRBJ1-5; D gene ambiguous. Trimming left V 1 base short and J 7 bases short, with 14 bases between. CDR3 size: 15 residues. CDR1 and CDR2 (germline): SGHVS, FNYEAQ. CDR3 amino acids: CASSLGTNFEQPQHF. The CDR3 region has the DNA TGTGCCAGCAGCTTAGGGACGAATTTTGAACAGCCCCAGCATTTT.

The V gene is TRBV6-1, the J gene TRBJ1-5, with TRBD1 identical over 7 bases. The germline V gene has CDR1 MNHNS and CDR2 SASEGT. With 5 bases clipped from V and 2 bases from J, the junction kept 3 bases outside the gene matches. The CDR3 runs 14 residues. For the CDR3, the DNA is TGTGCCAGCAGTACAGGGGAAGGCAATCAGCCCCAGCATTTT. It yields the protein CASSTGEGNQPQHF.

The rearrangement links TRBV6-5 to TRBJ2-2; the D is unclear. The CDR3 runs 12 residues. V lost 5 bases and J lost 4, with 5 bases in between. CDR1 MNHEY and CDR2 SVGAGI come from the germline V gene. CDR3 sequence reads: CASSPTTGELFF. DNA for the CDR3: TGTGCCAGCAGTCCCACCACCGGGGAGCTGTTTTTT.

This chain uses TRBV7-4 with TRBJ2-7, with TRBD2 matching 8 bases. The V gene end was trimmed by 3 bases and the J gene end by 7 bases; junction bases not matched to a gene: 8. This CDR3 has 14 residues. The germline CDR1 and CDR2 sequences are SGHVT and SQSDAQ. The CDR3 region is CASSLRLAGCEQYF. The DNA of the CDR3 is TGTGCCAGCAGCTTGCGGCTAGCGGGTTGTGAGCAGTACTTC.

The chain has TRBV28 and TRBJ1-2; D is ambiguous. The V and J ends lost 6 bases and 8 bases respectively, with 7 bases between them. The CDR3 sequence is 10 residues long. Germline values: CDR1 MDHEN, CDR2 SYDVKM. CDR3 sequence: CASSREGYTF. CDR3 DNA sequence: TGTGCCAGCAGCAGAGAAGGCTACACCTTC.

The chain employs TRBV25-1 and TRBJ2-3; 7 bases match TRBD2. CDR3 length equals 11 residues. Germline V gene data show CDR1 as MGHDK and CDR2 as SYGVNS. V lost 5 bases, J lost 9 bases, and 2 bases stayed unmatched. The CDR3 bases are TGTGCCAGCAGTCGGGGGGTGACGCAGTATTTT. It is translated as CASSRGVTQYF.

This chain links TRBV9 with TRBJ1-2, with D hard to call. Germline assignment: CDR1 SGDLS and CDR2 YYNGEE. The CDR3 has 16 residues. Trimming pared 0 bases from V and 7 bases from J, leaving 19 bases between. The CDR3 DNA reads TGTGCCAGCAGCGTAGGATCGGCCAGGAGAAGGAGTGGCTACACCTTC. Translating gives CASSVGSARRRSGYTF. The full variable domain, its missing parts supplied by reference TRBV9 and TRBJ1-2, is DSGVTQTPKHLITATGQRVTLRCSPRSGDLSVYWYQQSLDQGLQFLIQYYNGEERAKGNILERFSAQQFPDLHSELNLSSLELGDSALYFCASSVGSARRRSGYTFGSGTRLTVV.

J is TRBJ1-5 and V is TRBV10-3, with D unresolved. The V end lost 3 bases, the J end lost 6 bases, and 15 bases lay between the germline ends. Germline loops: CDR1 ENHRY, CDR2 SYGVKD. CDR3 length: 15 residues. CDR3 nucleotide sequence: TGTGCCATCAGTGATGATTGGGAGTTGGCTCAGCCCCAGCATTTT. Its protein product is CAISDDWELAQPQHF.